The rows below give T cell receptor beta chains drawn from one sample of a study of cytotoxic CD8 clonotypes in ibrutinib-treated CLL. TCRdb's table, derived via immunoSEQ multiplex PCR, lists solely in-frame clones and lacks some. This table holds nearly 100,000 clones, around 80% found once. Source: PBMCs, taken after 12 months of ibrutinib treatment. The receptors originated from a human donor with chronic lymphocytic leukemia. Both conserved end residues are trimmed from each CDR3.

TRBV5-1 | ASSFDATGELF
TRBV7-2 | ASSFPETSGGYEQY
TRBV10-3 | AIRGLGATGELF
TRBV28 | ASWTDDYEQY
TRBV15 | ATSIGQGRADTQY
TRBV10-1 | ASSESRVTEAF
TRBV2 | ASSVIGLAGYQETQY
TRBV4-1 | ASSMKTGGFEAF
TRBV7-2 | ASSLNGGYRYEQY
TRBV5-4 | ASSPGTKAYEQY
TRBV4-2 | ASSQEIAGGATRTQY
TRBV6-1 | ASSGGQTYEQY
TRBV7-9 | ASGTDTQY
TRBV10-3 | AINPSSGRAGELF
TRBV9 | ASSVVAGVLADTQY
TRBV12-5 | ASGLVLSRDRGLGPNYGYT
TRBV9 | ASSVVTGIGEKLF
TRBV5-6 | ASSYNSDRVHSYEQY
TRBV30 | AWSAYRGPGEKLF
TRBV7-2 | ASSETSGPRETQY
TRBV4-2 | ASSQSRGQGVGTDTQY
TRBV6-1 | ASRFTSGGRDTQY
TRBV19 | ASSIANTGTGEQF
TRBV10-2 | ASSERGGLVTGANVLT
TRBV5-1 | ASSTTGLRETQY
TRBV5-6 | ASSLIGTGVSGNTIY
TRBV6-5 | ASRKDIYGYT
TRBV6-1 | ASIRGGAF
TRBV6-1 | ASRGTSGGLEQY
TRBV27 | ASSPTRTGGNTIY
TRBV30 | AWSVPPNQPQH
TRBV5-1 | ASRAPERDEKLF
TRBV6-6 | ASSEVTPQQF
TRBV2 | ASSEWGQGLDTGELF
TRBV29-1 | SANVREGTDTQY
TRBV11-3 | ASSFRETQY